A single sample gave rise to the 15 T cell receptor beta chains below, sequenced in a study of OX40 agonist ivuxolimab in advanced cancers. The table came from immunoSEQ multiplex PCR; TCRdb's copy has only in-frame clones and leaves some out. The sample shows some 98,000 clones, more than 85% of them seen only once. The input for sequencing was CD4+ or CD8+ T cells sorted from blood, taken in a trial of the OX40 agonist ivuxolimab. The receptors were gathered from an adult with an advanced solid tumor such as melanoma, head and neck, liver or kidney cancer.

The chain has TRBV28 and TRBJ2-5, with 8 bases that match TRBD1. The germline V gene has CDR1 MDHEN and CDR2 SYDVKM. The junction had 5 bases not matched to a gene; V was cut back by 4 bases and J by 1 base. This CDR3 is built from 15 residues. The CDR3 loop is CASSSGTGGQETQYF. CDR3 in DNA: TGTGCCAGCAGTTCAGGGACAGGCGGCCAAGAGACCCAGTACTTC.

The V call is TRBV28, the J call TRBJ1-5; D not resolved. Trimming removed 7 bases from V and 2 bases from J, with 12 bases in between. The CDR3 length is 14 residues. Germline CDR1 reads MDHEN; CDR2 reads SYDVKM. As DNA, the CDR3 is TGTGCCAGCAACGTGGGAGGCGGCAATCAGCCCCAGCATTTT. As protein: CASNVGGGNQPQHF.

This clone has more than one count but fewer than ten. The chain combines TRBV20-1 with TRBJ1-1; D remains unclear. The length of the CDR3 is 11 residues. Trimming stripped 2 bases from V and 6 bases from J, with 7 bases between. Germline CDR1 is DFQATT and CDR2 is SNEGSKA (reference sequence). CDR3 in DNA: TGCAGTGCTAGAAAGAAATCTGAAGCTTTCTTT. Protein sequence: CSARKKSEAFF.

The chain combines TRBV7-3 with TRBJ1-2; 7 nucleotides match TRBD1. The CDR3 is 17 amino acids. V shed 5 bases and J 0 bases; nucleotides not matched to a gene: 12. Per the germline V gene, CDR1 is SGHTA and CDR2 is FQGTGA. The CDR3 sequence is CASSTGQVGSSNYGYTF. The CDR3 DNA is TGTGCCAGCAGCACCGGACAGGTTGGGTCCTCTAACTATGGCTACACCTTC.

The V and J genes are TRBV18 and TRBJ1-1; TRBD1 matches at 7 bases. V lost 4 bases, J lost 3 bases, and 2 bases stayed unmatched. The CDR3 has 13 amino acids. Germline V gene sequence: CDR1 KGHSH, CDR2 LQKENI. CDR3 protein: CASSLTGDTEAFF. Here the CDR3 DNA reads TGTGCCAGCTCACTCACAGGGGACACTGAAGCTTTCTTT.

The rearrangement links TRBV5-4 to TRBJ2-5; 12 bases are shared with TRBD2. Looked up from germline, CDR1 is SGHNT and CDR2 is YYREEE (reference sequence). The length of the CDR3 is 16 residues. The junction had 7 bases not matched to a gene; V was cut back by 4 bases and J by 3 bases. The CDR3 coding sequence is TGTGCCAGCAGCAGCGGGACTAGCGGGTGGGAAGAGACCCAGTACTTC. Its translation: CASSSGTSGWEETQYF. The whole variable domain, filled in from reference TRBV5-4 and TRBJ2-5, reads ETGVTQSPTHLIKTRGQQVTLRCSSQSGHNTVSWYQQALGQGPQFIFQYYREEENGRGNFPPRFSGLQFPNYSSELNVNALELDDSALYLCASSSGTSGWEETQYFGPGTRLLVL.

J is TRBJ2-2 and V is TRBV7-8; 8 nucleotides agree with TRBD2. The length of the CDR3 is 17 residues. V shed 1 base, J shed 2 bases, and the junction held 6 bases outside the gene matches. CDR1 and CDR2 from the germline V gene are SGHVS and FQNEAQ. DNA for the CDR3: TGTGCCAGCAGCTTAGGGGTTAGCGGGACAAACACCGGGGAGCTGTTTTTT. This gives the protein CASSLGVSGTNTGELFF.

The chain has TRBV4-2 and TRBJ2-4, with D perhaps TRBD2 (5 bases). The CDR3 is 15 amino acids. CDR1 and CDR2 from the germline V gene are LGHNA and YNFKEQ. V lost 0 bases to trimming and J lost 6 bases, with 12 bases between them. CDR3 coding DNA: TGTGCCAGCAGCCAAGAGTTTAGCGAAGGAAACATTCAGTACTTC. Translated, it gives CASSQEFSEGNIQYF.

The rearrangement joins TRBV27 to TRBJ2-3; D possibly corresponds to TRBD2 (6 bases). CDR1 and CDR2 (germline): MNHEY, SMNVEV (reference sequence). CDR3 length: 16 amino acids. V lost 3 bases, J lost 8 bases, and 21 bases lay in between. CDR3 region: CASSFRDSPTGATQYF. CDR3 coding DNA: TGTGCCAGCAGTTTCCGGGACTCGCCCACCGGTGCTACGCAGTATTTT.

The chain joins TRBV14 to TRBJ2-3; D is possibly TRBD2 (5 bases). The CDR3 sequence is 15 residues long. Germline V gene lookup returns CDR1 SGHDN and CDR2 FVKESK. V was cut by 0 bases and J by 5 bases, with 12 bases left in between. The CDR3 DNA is TGTGCCAGCAGCCAAGATAACGGGATTCAAGATACGCAGTATTTT. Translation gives CASSQDNGIQDTQYF.

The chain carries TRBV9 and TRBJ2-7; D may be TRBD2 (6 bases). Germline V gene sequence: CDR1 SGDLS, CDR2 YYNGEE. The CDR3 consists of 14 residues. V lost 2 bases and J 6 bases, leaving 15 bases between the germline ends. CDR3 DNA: TGTGCCAGCAGCGTCGCACCCCTAGCGTCCGAGCAGTACTTC. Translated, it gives CASSVAPLASEQYF. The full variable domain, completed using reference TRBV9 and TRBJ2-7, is DSGVTQTPKHLITATGQRVTLRCSPRSGDLSVYWYQQSLDQGLQFLIQYYNGEERAKGNILERFSAQQFPDLHSELNLSSLELGDSALYFCASSVAPLASEQYFGPGTRLTVT.

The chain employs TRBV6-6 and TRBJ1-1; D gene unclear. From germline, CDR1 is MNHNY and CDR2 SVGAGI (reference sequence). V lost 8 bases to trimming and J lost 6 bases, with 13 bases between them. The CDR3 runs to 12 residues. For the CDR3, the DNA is TGTGCCAGCGCGAGCTCCCCCCCTGAAGCTTTCTTT. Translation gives CASASSPPEAFF.

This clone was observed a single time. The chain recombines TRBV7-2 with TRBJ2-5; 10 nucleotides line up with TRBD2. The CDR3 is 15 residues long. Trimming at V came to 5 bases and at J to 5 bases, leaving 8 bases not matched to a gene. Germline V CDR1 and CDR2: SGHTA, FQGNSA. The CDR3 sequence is CASSPRTSGFETQYF. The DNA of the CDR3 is TGTGCCAGCAGCCCACGGACTAGCGGCTTTGAGACCCAGTACTTC.

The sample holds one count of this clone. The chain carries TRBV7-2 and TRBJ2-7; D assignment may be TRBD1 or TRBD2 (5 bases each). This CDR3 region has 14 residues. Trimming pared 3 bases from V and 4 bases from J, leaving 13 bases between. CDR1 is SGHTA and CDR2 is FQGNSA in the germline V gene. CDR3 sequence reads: CASSFGTEGYEQYF. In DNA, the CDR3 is TGTGCCAGCAGCTTCGGGACCGAGGGTTACGAGCAGTACTTC. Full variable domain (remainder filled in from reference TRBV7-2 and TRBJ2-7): GAGVSQSPSNKVTEKGKDVELRCDPISGHTALYWYRQSLGQGLEFLIYFQGNSAPDKSGLPSDRFSAERTGGSVSTLTIQRTQQEDSAVYLCASSFGTEGYEQYFGPGTRLTVT.

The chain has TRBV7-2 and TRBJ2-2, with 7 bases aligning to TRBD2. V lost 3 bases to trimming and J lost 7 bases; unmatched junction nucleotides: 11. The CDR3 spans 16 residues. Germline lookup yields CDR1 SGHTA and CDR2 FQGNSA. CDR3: CASSFTGAREGGELFF. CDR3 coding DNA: TGTGCCAGCAGCTTTACGGGAGCTAGGGAGGGCGGGGAGCTGTTTTTT.